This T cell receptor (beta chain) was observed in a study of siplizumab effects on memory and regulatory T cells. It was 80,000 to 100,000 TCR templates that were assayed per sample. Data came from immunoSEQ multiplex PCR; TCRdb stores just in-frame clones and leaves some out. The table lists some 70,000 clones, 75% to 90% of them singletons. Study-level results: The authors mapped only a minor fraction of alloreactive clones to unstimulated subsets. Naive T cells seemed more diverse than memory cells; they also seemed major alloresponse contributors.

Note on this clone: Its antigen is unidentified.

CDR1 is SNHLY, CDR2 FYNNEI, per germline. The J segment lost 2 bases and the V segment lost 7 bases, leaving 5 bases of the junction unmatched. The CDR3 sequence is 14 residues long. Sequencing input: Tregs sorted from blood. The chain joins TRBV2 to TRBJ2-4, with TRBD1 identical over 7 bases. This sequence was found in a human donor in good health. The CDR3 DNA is TGTGCCAGCAAATTAGGGGGCACCAAAAACATTCAGTACTTC. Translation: CASKLGGTKNIQYF.